A single sample gave rise to the 24 T cell receptor beta chains below, sequenced in a study of Graves' ophthalmopathy and Graves' hyperthyroidism. The study amplified TCR beta CDR3 regions using RNA transcripts. After a first-round RT-PCR with HTBI primers, a second-round multiplex PCR was run. TCRdb processed the multiplex PCR reads anew with MiXCR; each CDR3 protein has one entry. The repertoire holds fewer than 350,000 distinct CDR3 sequences, with 17% as singletons. Sequenced: peripheral blood. The receptor set was obtained from an adult man with Graves' ophthalmopathy.

The rearrangement uses TRBV28 and TRBJ2-7; D remains ambiguous. The CDR3 is 13 residues long. Trimming stripped 6 bases from V and 4 bases from J, with 13 bases between. Germline loops: CDR1 MDHEN, CDR2 SYDVKM. The CDR3 here is CASRPFRNYEQYF. In nucleotides, the CDR3 is TGTGCCAGCAGACCATTCCGGAATTACGAGCAGTACTTC.

This clonotype was counted ten times or more. The chain couples TRBV29-1 to TRBJ1-1, with a possible D match to TRBD1 (6 bases). Germline V lookup: CDR1 SQVTM, CDR2 ANQGSEA. This CDR3 contains 14 residues. Trimming stripped 2 bases from V and 6 bases from J, with 16 bases between. CDR3 nucleotide sequence: TGCAGCGTTGAATTGGGGGGGCCTTTATCTGAAGCTTTCTTT. Encoded protein: CSVELGGPLSEAFF.

The table lists this clonotype with many counts. CDR3 region: CASSVVGTGSGELFF. In nucleotides, the CDR3 is TGTGCCAGCAGCGTAGTAGGGACAGGGTCCGGGGAGCTGTTTTTT. The gene calls are TRBV9 and TRBJ2-2; TRBD1 agrees at 9 bases. The CDR3 runs 15 residues. J gave up 6 bases and V 0 bases, and 3 bases lay outside the gene matches. Germline V gives CDR1 SGDLS, CDR2 YYNGEE.

At least ten counts were recorded for this clonotype. This rearrangement joins TRBV15 to TRBJ2-7; TRBD2 might be the D (5 bases). V was clipped by 1 base and J by 0 bases, with 13 bases between them. The CDR3 has 16 residues. Germline V CDR1 and CDR2: LNHNV, YYDKDF (reference sequence). CDR3 sequence reads: CATSRVGVLGSYEQYF. Written as DNA, the CDR3 is TGTGCCACCAGCAGAGTCGGGGTTCTCGGCTCCTACGAGCAGTACTTC.

This clonotype has ten or more counts. This chain connects TRBV4-2 to TRBJ2-5; D is possibly TRBD2 (6 bases). V lost 1 base and J lost 1, with 10 bases in between. The germline CDR1 and CDR2 sequences are LGHNA and YNFKEQ. The length of the CDR3 is 15 residues. The CDR3 DNA is TGTGCCAGCAGCCAAGGAATCGGGGGCCAAGAGACCCAGTACTTC. Translation gives CASSQGIGGQETQYF.

In its sample, this clonotype was seen many times. This chain links TRBV11-2 with TRBJ1-5; D unclear. The CDR3 runs 13 residues. Germline V gene data show CDR1 as SGHAT and CDR2 as FQNNGV. V was pared by 5 bases and J by 7 bases, with 12 bases between. The CDR3 here is CASSRGSGQPQHF. DNA of the CDR3: TGTGCCAGCAGCCGGGGATCGGGACAGCCCCAGCATTTT.

This clonotype came up many times. The chain has TRBV28 and TRBJ2-7, with a tentative D call TRBD2 (6 bases). CDR1 MDHEN and CDR2 SYDVKM come from the germline V gene. V was cut by 6 bases and J by 3 bases, with 24 bases left in between. The CDR3 spans 17 residues. The CDR3 spells CASSNMPTTGLSYEQYF. Here the CDR3 DNA reads TGTGCCAGCAGCAACATGCCTACTACGGGACTGAGCTACGAGCAGTACTTC. Supplemented by reference TRBV28 and TRBJ2-7, the full variable domain reads DVKVTQSSRYLVKRTGEKVFLECVQDMDHENMFWYRQDPGLGLRLIYFSYDVKMKEKGDIPEGYSVSREKKERFSLILESASTNQTSMYLCASSNMPTTGLSYEQYFGPGTRLTVT.

This clonotype was seen many times. CDR3 in DNA: TGTGCCAGCTATCTTCAGCCGGCAGGTGGGAAGCAGTACTTC. Amino acids: CASYLQPAGGKQYF. The V and J genes are TRBV2 and TRBJ2-7; D gene unclear. Germline V lookup: CDR1 SNHLY, CDR2 FYNNEI. V was cut by 8 bases and J by 8 bases, with 22 bases left in between. This CDR3 comprises 14 residues.

This clonotype has at least ten counts. The chain couples TRBV5-1 to TRBJ2-5; TRBD2 might be the D (6 bases). Germline CDR1 SGHRS, CDR2 YFSETQ. This CDR3 region has 14 residues. Deletions cut 0 bases from V and 3 bases from J, with 9 bases between. CDR3 protein: CASSLVAGKETQYF. CDR3 nucleotide sequence: TGCGCCAGCAGCTTGGTCGCGGGAAAAGAGACCCAGTACTTC.

This clonotype was detected ten times or more. V and J are TRBV6-5 and TRBJ1-1; no clear D gene. The V gene's germline CDR1 is MNHEY and CDR2 SVGAGI. Trimming stripped 2 bases from V and 0 bases from J, with 7 bases between. CDR3 size: 14 residues. The CDR3 DNA reads as TGTGCCAGCAGTTACCGCACTATGAACACTGAAGCTTTCTTT. This sequence encodes CASSYRTMNTEAFF.

This clonotype was found many times. CDR3 sequence: CASSKGYSGTDTQYF. The CDR3 DNA is TGTGCCAGCAGTAAGGGGTATAGCGGCACAGATACGCAGTATTTT. The chain uses TRBV2 and TRBJ2-3, with D perhaps being TRBD1 or TRBD2 (5 bases each). The CDR3 is made up of 15 amino acids. Germline V CDR1 and CDR2: SNHLY, FYNNEI. V lost 5 bases, J lost 1 base, and 13 bases lay in between. Complete variable domain (other parts from reference TRBV2 and TRBJ2-3): EPEVTQTPSHQVTQMGQEVILRCVPISNHLYFYWYRQILGQKVEFLVSFYNNEISEKSEIFDDQFSVERPDGSNFTLKIRSTKLEDSAMYFCASSKGYSGTDTQYFGPGTRLTVL.

This clonotype was detected ten times or more. The rearrangement links TRBV19 to TRBJ1-1; 8 bases map to TRBD1. The V segment lost 11 bases and the J segment 6 bases; nucleotides outside the gene matches: 8. This CDR3 contains 12 residues. From germline, CDR1 is LNHDA and CDR2 SQIVND (reference sequence). The CDR3 region has the DNA TGTGCCTCCCGGACAGGGAATTCTGAAGCTTTCTTT. This sequence encodes CASRTGNSEAFF.

The chain recombines TRBV30 with TRBJ2-4; D is possibly TRBD1 or TRBD2 (5 bases each). With 1 base removed from V and 8 bases from J, the gap between germline ends came to 12 bases. This CDR3 spans 13 amino acids. The germline gives CDR1 GTSNPN, CDR2 SVGIG (reference sequence). The CDR3 DNA sequence: TGTGCCTGGAGTGACGGGACCGGCGACATTCAGTACTTC. Its translation: CAWSDGTGDIQYF. Complete variable domain (other parts from reference TRBV30 and TRBJ2-4): SQTIHQWPATLVQPVGSPLSLECTVEGTSNPNLYWYRQAAGRGLQLLFYSVGIGQISSEVPQNLSASRPQDRQFILSSKKLLLSDSGFYLCAWSDGTGDIQYFGAGTRLSVL.

The rearrangement uses TRBV14 and TRBJ1-1; 12 bases agree with TRBD1. The trim removed 0 bases at V and 6 bases at J, leaving 11 bases unmatched. The CDR3 has 18 amino acids. CDR1 and CDR2 from the germline V gene are SGHDN and FVKESK. CDR3 sequence: CASSQDWGTGGLWSEAFF. Written as DNA, the CDR3 is TGTGCCAGCAGCCAAGATTGGGGGACAGGGGGCCTTTGGTCTGAAGCTTTCTTT.

This clonotype occurred once. The chain couples TRBV7-2 to TRBJ2-7, with TRBD2 identical over 7 bases. The length of the CDR3 is 14 residues. The germline V gene encodes CDR1 SGHTA and CDR2 FQGNSA. V shed 1 base, J shed 6 bases, and the junction held 6 bases outside the gene matches. This CDR3 is CASSLGSTSPEQYF. In DNA form, the CDR3 reads TGTGCCAGCAGCTTAGGATCGACTAGCCCCGAGCAGTACTTC.

A remark on this clonotype: It may be a read error: a sequence one base away is much more abundant. The chain links TRBV30 to TRBJ1-1; possibly TRBD1 for D (6 bases). The germline V gene encodes CDR1 GTSNPN and CDR2 SVGIG (reference sequence). The CDR3 loop spans 15 amino acids. CDR3 nucleotides: TGTGACTGGACCTTCTTTAGGGGGGGGTCCACTGAAGCTTTCTTT. Translating gives CDWTFFRGGSTEAFF. Complete variable domain (other parts from reference TRBV30 and TRBJ1-1): SQTIHQWPATLVQPVGSPLSLECTVEGTSNPNLYWYRQAAGRGLQLLFYSVGIGQISSEVPQNLSASRPQDRQFILSSKKLLLSDSGFYLCDWTFFRGGSTEAFFGQGTRLTVV.

Many counts were recorded for this clonotype. J is TRBJ1-2 and V is TRBV6-2 or TRBV6-3; D is undetermined. Trimming pared 2 bases from V and 3 bases from J, leaving 4 bases between. The CDR3 has 12 amino acids. Germline V lookup: CDR1 MNHEY, CDR2 SVGEGT. The CDR3 here is CASSYGDYGYTF. For the CDR3, the DNA is TGTGCCAGCAGTTACGGCGACTATGGCTACACCTTC.

This clonotype was seen at least ten times. This sequence joins TRBV6-2 or TRBV6-3 and TRBJ2-5; TRBD2 aligns across 9 bases. This CDR3 is built from 16 residues. V was clipped by 7 bases and J by 2 bases; unmatched bases: 11. Germline CDR1 is MNHEY and CDR2 is SVGEGT. CDR3 loop: CASTNRASGEQETQYF. DNA for the CDR3: TGTGCCAGCACCAACCGGGCTAGCGGGGAGCAAGAGACCCAGTACTTC.

This clonotype was picked up many times. V gene TRBV4-1 combines with J gene TRBJ2-7, with D possibly TRBD1 on 5 matching bases. The V gene lost 3 bases and the J gene lost 6 bases, with 27 bases spanning the gap. The V gene's germline CDR1 is MGHRA and CDR2 YSYEKL. CDR3 length: 18 amino acids. The CDR3 is CASSQEIHAASSQGEQYF. The CDR3 nucleotides read TGCGCCAGCAGCCAGGAGATTCACGCGGCCTCCTCCCAGGGCGAGCAGTACTTC.

This clonotype was recorded at least ten times. This sequence joins TRBV15 and TRBJ1-3; unclear D gene. CDR3 length equals 20 residues. The V gene lost 0 bases and the J gene lost 0 bases, with 21 bases spanning the gap. Germline V gives CDR1 LNHNV, CDR2 YYDKDF (reference sequence). CDR3 coding DNA: TGTGCCACCAGCAGAGATGCGTTTGGGGAAGCAGAAGACTCTGGAAACACCATATATTTT. As protein: CATSRDAFGEAEDSGNTIYF. The entire variable domain, with the rest obtained from reference TRBV15 and TRBJ1-3, is as follows: DAMVIQNPRYQVTQFGKPVTLSCSQTLNHNVMYWYQQKSSQAPKLLFHYYDKDFNNEADTPDNFQSRRPNTSFCFLDIRSPGLGDTAMYLCATSRDAFGEAEDSGNTIYFGEGSWLTVV.

This clonotype came up many times. The V and J genes are TRBV11-2 and TRBJ1-1; D is unclear. CDR1 is SGHAT, CDR2 FQNNGV, per germline. This CDR3 is built from 15 residues. V lost 2 bases, J lost 0 bases, and 10 bases lay in between. The CDR3 protein is CASSLKRVVNTEAFF. Written as DNA, the CDR3 is TGTGCCAGCAGCTTAAAGCGGGTTGTGAACACTGAAGCTTTCTTT.

This clonotype showed up many times. V and J are TRBV18 and TRBJ1-2; possible D gene TRBD1, 6 bases. Between the trimmed V and J ends, which lost 3 bases and 0 bases, there was a span of 11 bases. The CDR3 totals 15 residues. Germline CDR1 and CDR2: KGHSH and LQKENI. The CDR3, as DNA: TGTGCCAGCTCACCTCGGACAGACCCTAACTATGGCTACACCTTC. Encoded protein: CASSPRTDPNYGYTF.

This clonotype was picked up many times. The chain couples TRBV6-1 to TRBJ2-5; TRBD2 is a possible D gene (6 bases). Germline-derived CDR1 and CDR2 are MNHNS and SASEGT. The germline V and J ends were trimmed by 6 bases and 1 base, with 9 bases remaining between them. The CDR3 is 13 residues long. CDR3 sequence reads: CASSGSGQETQYF. The CDR3 DNA sequence: TGTGCCAGCAGCGGGAGTGGCCAAGAGACCCAGTACTTC.

Ten or more counts support this clonotype. The rearrangement uses TRBV6-2 or TRBV6-3 and TRBJ2-5; TRBD1 matches 11 bases. This CDR3 is built from 13 residues. From germline, CDR1 is MNHEY and CDR2 SVGEGT. The ends lost 8 bases at V and 8 bases at J; junction bases unmatched: 7. The CDR3 coding sequence is TGTGCCAGCCTTGGACAGGGGGCTACCACCCAGTACTTC. Translating gives CASLGQGATTQYF.